The next 21 T cell receptor beta chains were all read from a single sample in a study of T cell responses to AZD1222 COVID-19 vaccine. The method was immunoSEQ multiplex PCR; TCRdb's version includes in-frame clones alone and lacks a portion of them. The repertoire has over 75,000 clones, more than 80% of them found once; the top ten carry about 31%. Sequencing was performed on peripheral blood, taken on day 0 of AZD1222 vaccination. Every receptor here comes from an adult in good health.

The V and J genes are TRBV6-5 and TRBJ1-2, with D possibly TRBD1 on 6 matching bases. The germline gives CDR1 MNHEY, CDR2 SVGAGI. The V gene lost 2 bases and the J gene lost 8 bases, with 12 bases spanning the gap. CDR3 size: 13 residues. The CDR3, as DNA: TGTGCCAGCAGTTACCTAGGACAGCGGGGCTACACCTTC. Translating it yields CASSYLGQRGYTF.

This clone was observed a few times. The chain employs TRBV29-1 and TRBJ1-5; no definite D call. Germline V gives CDR1 SQVTM, CDR2 ANQGSEA. Trimming shortened V by 7 bases and J by 0 bases, and 13 bases separated the two germline ends. This CDR3 is built from 14 residues. The CDR3 sequence: CSARGPGSNQPQHF. The CDR3 coding sequence is TGCAGCGCCAGAGGGCCGGGTAGCAATCAGCCCCAGCATTTT.

This chain uses TRBV6-2 or TRBV6-3 with TRBJ2-3, with D maybe TRBD2 (6 bases). Germline V CDR1 and CDR2: MNHEY, SVGEGT. V was cut by 0 bases and J by 7 bases, with 14 bases left in between. This CDR3 has 15 residues. Here the CDR3 reads CASSYSIPGVNTQYF. The CDR3 DNA is TGTGCCAGCAGTTACTCGATTCCGGGAGTGAATACGCAGTATTTT.

The rearrangement joins TRBV5-6 to TRBJ2-7, with TRBD1 matching over 7 bases. V trimming: 0 bases; J trimming: 6 bases; junction bases outside the gene matches: 6. This CDR3 contains 14 residues. In germline, CDR1 is SGHDT, CDR2 YYEEEE. CDR3 nucleotides: TGTGCCAGCAGCTTGGCTGGCAGGACAGGCGAGCAGTACTTC. Protein product: CASSLAGRTGEQYF. The entire variable domain, with the rest obtained from reference TRBV5-6 and TRBJ2-7, is as follows: DAGVTQSPTHLIKTRGQQVTLRCSPKSGHDTVSWYQQALGQGPQFIFQYYEEEERQRGNFPDRFSGHQFPNYSSELNVNALLLGDSALYLCASSLAGRTGEQYFGPGTRLTVT.

The V call is TRBV2, the J call TRBJ2-4; D gene unclear. The CDR3 has 15 amino acids. CDR1 is SNHLY, CDR2 FYNNEI, per germline. The ends were cut back, 3 bases at V and 0 bases at J, with 9 bases in the middle. CDR3 in amino acids: CASSETSLAKNIQYF. The DNA of the CDR3 is TGTGCCAGCAGTGAGACGTCCTTAGCCAAAAACATTCAGTACTTC.

This chain connects TRBV27 to TRBJ1-3; 9 nucleotides match TRBD1. V was clipped by 6 bases and J by 4 bases; unmatched bases: 7. Germline V gene lookup returns CDR1 MNHEY and CDR2 SMNVEV (reference sequence). The CDR3 runs to 15 residues. The CDR3: CASSTGTGTGNTIYF. Here the CDR3 DNA reads TGTGCCAGCAGCACCGGGACAGGGACCGGAAACACCATATATTTT.

The chain has TRBV5-1 and TRBJ2-5; 15 nucleotides align to TRBD2. Losses at the gene ends were 1 base for V and 5 bases for J; bases not matched to a gene: 6. Germline V CDR1 and CDR2: SGHRS, YFSETQ. The CDR3 is 17 residues long. In DNA, the CDR3 is TGCGCCAGCAGCTTGTTAGGACTAGCGGGAGGGCTGGAGACCCAGTACTTC. It yields the protein CASSLLGLAGGLETQYF.

CDR3 in amino acids: CASSKQGTNNQPQHF. The CDR3 DNA reads as TGTGCCAGCTCAAAACAGGGGACCAACAATCAGCCCCAGCATTTT. V and J are TRBV18 and TRBJ1-5; 7 bases agree with TRBD1. V shed 5 bases, J shed 3 bases, and the junction held 7 bases outside the gene matches. The CDR3 runs 15 residues. CDR1 KGHSH and CDR2 LQKENI come from the germline V gene.

DNA of the CDR3: TGTGCCAGCAGTTACTATCCCCCGGGAGCCCAAGGCTACACCTTC. This translates into CASSYYPPGAQGYTF. This chain connects TRBV6-5 to TRBJ1-2; D gene uncertain. The germline V gene has CDR1 MNHEY and CDR2 SVGAGI. The CDR3 sequence is 15 residues long. Trimming shortened V by 1 base and J by 8 bases, and 17 bases separated the two germline ends.

The chain joins TRBV19 to TRBJ2-5; tentatively, D is TRBD1 (6 bases). CDR3 size: 11 residues. Per germline, CDR1 LNHDA and CDR2 SQIVND (reference sequence). V was shortened by 1 base and J by 9 bases, with 6 bases between the two germline ends. The CDR3, as DNA: TGTGCCAGTAGTATAGCAGGGGCCCAGTACTTC. This sequence encodes CASSIAGAQYF. Supplemented by reference TRBV19 and TRBJ2-5, the full variable domain reads DGGITQSPKYLFRKEGQNVTLSCEQNLNHDAMYWYRQDPGQGLRLIYYSQIVNDFQKGDIAEGYSVSREKKESFPLTVTSAQKNPTAFYLCASSIAGAQYFGPGTRLLVL.

This chain connects TRBV12-5 to TRBJ2-3, with 8 bases fitting TRBD2. The CDR3 sequence is 12 residues long. CDR1 LGHNT and CDR2 FRNRAP come from the germline V gene. V trimming: 5 bases; J trimming: 12 bases; junction bases outside the gene matches: 7. Here the CDR3 reads CASGAPSGSQYF. Written as DNA, the CDR3 is TGTGCTAGTGGTGCACCTAGCGGGTCTCAGTATTTT.

Here the CDR3 reads CASSEAGQRNEKLFF. The CDR3 nucleotides are TGTGCCAGCAGTGAAGCAGGACAGCGTAATGAAAAACTGTTTTTT. This rearrangement joins TRBV2 to TRBJ1-4; the D gene is possibly TRBD1 (6 bases). CDR1 and CDR2 (germline): SNHLY, FYNNEI. Trimming stripped 0 bases from V and 4 bases from J, with 9 bases between. The CDR3 runs to 15 residues.

V and J are TRBV11-3 and TRBJ2-1; D may match TRBD1 or TRBD2 (5 bases each). The CDR3 covers 14 residues. The V end lost 3 bases, the J end lost 6 bases, and 12 bases lay between the germline ends. The germline gives CDR1 SGHNT, CDR2 YENEEA. The CDR3: CASSFVGAFNEQFF. The CDR3 DNA reads as TGTGCCAGCAGCTTCGTCGGGGCCTTCAATGAGCAGTTCTTC.

Here the CDR3 DNA reads TGTGCCAGCCGGACTAGCGCTACCTACGAGCAGTACTTC. Translation: CASRTSATYEQYF. The chain recombines TRBV2 with TRBJ2-7; TRBD2 aligns across 9 bases. The CDR3 covers 13 residues. Trimming took 8 bases from V and 2 from J; bases not matched to a gene: 4. Germline V gene sequence: CDR1 SNHLY, CDR2 FYNNEI. Full variable domain (outside the CDR3, taken from reference TRBV2 and TRBJ2-7): EPEVTQTPSHQVTQMGQEVILRCVPISNHLYFYWYRQILGQKVEFLVSFYNNEISEKSEIFDDQFSVERPDGSNFTLKIRSTKLEDSAMYFCASRTSATYEQYFGPGTRLTVT.

The chain recombines TRBV12-3 or TRBV12-4 with TRBJ1-1, with D unresolved. The V and J ends lost 3 bases and 10 bases respectively, with 15 bases between them. The CDR3 is 13 residues long. The CDR3 reads CASSFDVRASAFF. The DNA of the CDR3 is TGTGCCAGCAGTTTCGATGTGAGGGCGTCAGCTTTCTTT.

The V and J genes are TRBV9 and TRBJ2-2; D possibly corresponds to TRBD2 (5 bases). The CDR3 length is 17 residues. Trimming stripped 0 bases from V and 1 base from J, with 13 bases between. The germline CDR1 and CDR2 sequences are SGDLS and YYNGEE. The CDR3 DNA sequence: TGTGCCAGCAGCGTAGCTTTCAAAGCGGAGAACACCGGGGAGCTGTTTTTT. Translation gives CASSVAFKAENTGELFF.

This clone was detected only a few times. The chain joins TRBV4-1 to TRBJ2-7; 8 bases line up with TRBD1. V was clipped by 1 base and J by 2 bases; unmatched bases: 4. CDR1 is MGHRA and CDR2 is YSYEKL in the germline V gene. The CDR3 is made up of 15 amino acids. The CDR3 sequence is CASSQGETGAYEQYF. CDR3 sequence (DNA): TGCGCCAGCAGCCAAGGCGAGACAGGGGCCTACGAGCAGTACTTC.

The chain couples TRBV24-1 to TRBJ2-3; 14 bases are shared with TRBD2. After removal of 3 bases from V and 4 bases from J, the junction contained 5 bases not matched to a gene. The CDR3 consists of 17 residues. Germline V gene sequence: CDR1 KGHDR, CDR2 SFDVKD. In nucleotides, the CDR3 is TGTGCCACCAGTGATGAGACTAGCGGGAGGGCGGCAGATACGCAGTATTTT. Residues: CATSDETSGRAADTQYF.

This clone was detected only once. This chain links TRBV5-6 with TRBJ2-7; weak D call: TRBD2 (6 bases). V was pared by 0 bases and J by 4 bases, with 11 bases between. Germline CDR1 SGHDT, CDR2 YYEEEE. The CDR3 has 14 amino acids. The CDR3, as DNA: TGTGCCAGCAGCTTGGCCTCCGGAGGGTACGAGCAGTACTTC. Translating it yields CASSLASGGYEQYF. Filled out from reference TRBV5-6 and TRBJ2-7, the complete variable domain reads DAGVTQSPTHLIKTRGQQVTLRCSPKSGHDTVSWYQQALGQGPQFIFQYYEEEERQRGNFPDRFSGHQFPNYSSELNVNALLLGDSALYLCASSLASGGYEQYFGPGTRLTVT.

The CDR3 DNA reads TGTGCCACCAGTGCGGGGACGGCAGACACCGGGGAGCTGTTTTTT. Amino acid sequence: CATSAGTADTGELFF. The chain uses TRBV24-1 and TRBJ2-2, with D perhaps given as TRBD1 or TRBD2 (5 bases each). The CDR3 extends over 15 amino acids. Trimming took off 5 bases at V and 3 bases at J, with 12 bases between the two ends. The germline CDR1 and CDR2 sequences are KGHDR and SFDVKD.

This clone was detected ten times or more. The genes are TRBV25-1 and TRBJ1-2; TRBD1 agrees at 9 bases. The CDR3 extends over 14 amino acids. Germline trimming cut 7 bases from V and 4 bases from J; bases unmatched to any gene: 7. Looked up from germline, CDR1 is MGHDK and CDR2 is SYGVNS. CDR3 sequence: CASMGQGAFYGYTF. The CDR3 DNA follows: TGTGCCAGCATGGGACAGGGAGCCTTCTATGGCTACACCTTC.